The TCR beta chain described here comes from a study of cytomegalovirus exposure and HLA in healthy donors. Researchers ran the PCR with 60 Vbeta and 13 Jbeta primers. Produced via immunoSEQ multiplex PCR; TCRdb's table is partial and in-frame only. The sample gives about 190,000 clones, roughly 80% of which show up once; over 1.5% is in the top ten. To note about this clone: What it binds is not known.

The germline CDR1 and CDR2 sequences are LNHDA and SQIVND (reference sequence). V lost 3 bases and J 2 bases, leaving 19 bases between the germline ends. The CDR3 covers 18 residues. Study results and caveats: Earlier analysis yielded a pattern in which most TCR beta V segments were productive about 90% or about 30% of the time.

The genes are TRBV19 and TRBJ1-4, with a tentative D call TRBD1 (6 bases). The sample comprised PBMCs. The TCR was taken from a young woman in good health and CMV-seronegative. The CDR3 coding sequence is TGTGCCAGTAGTATGTACCCGCGAGTAACAGGGACTAATGAAAAACTGTTTTTT. Amino acid sequence: CASSMYPRVTGTNEKLFF.